Sequencing of this T cell receptor beta chain was carried out in a study of metastatic and nonmetastatic thyroid tumors (dated by TCRdb to about 2020). Study-level background: Repertoires from peripheral blood and from tumor or nodule tissue samples of malignant and benign thyroid patients were compared.

General study outcomes and caveats: TCR beta diversity was reported as significantly higher in malignant tumors than in benign nodules, in both blood and tumor samples.

Before undergoing thyroid surgery, none of the patients had been given any kind of treatment. Using T-cell receptor beta sequencing, the researchers looked back retrospectively at clinical samples from patients, gathered between the early 2010s and the late 2010s. Comment on this clone: There is no known antigen for this receptor. No base quality information exists; no much larger clone differs at one position.

Library construction relied on PCR. These reads were obtained on an Illumina HiSeq 4000. High-throughput sequencing was used to profile the CDR3 region of the TCR beta-chain in every patient. In the original analysis: A classifier to discriminate distant-metastatic papillary thyroid cancer patients was built from CDR3 differences across clinicopathological groups. To measure repertoire diversity the researchers used the Shannon index, while the Morisita-Horn index served to gauge how similar the tumor and blood repertoires were. The public reads were reanalyzed by TCRdb: fastp trimming at Q25, MiXCR alignment, in-frame beta chains only. The V and J calls, along with clone size, are taken from TCRdb and not from the paper's own processing. The sample table records 15,000 to 20,000 clones; 20% to 30% of these occur just once. More than 9% of the sample is held by the ten biggest clonotypes. This TCR came from a female donor with papillary thyroid cancer or a benign thyroid nodule (not recorded which). Some clones in this sample may be carry-over from other donors' samples. Sequencing was performed on adjacent normal tissue.

Here the CDR3 is given as CASSPRGGSHNSPLHF. At the DNA level, the sequence is TGTGCCAGTTCCCCCCGAGGGGGGTCGCACAATTCACCCCTCCACTTT. The rearrangement joined TRBV6-1 to TRBJ1-6; 6 matching bases give a weak D call of TRBD1. The germline V gene encodes CDR1 MNHNS and CDR2 SASEGT. From the cysteine through the phenylalanine, the CDR3 covers 16 amino acids. The read is trimmed to its CDR3 DNA, 48 bases read in frame from base 1. Deletion took 9 bases off V and 7 bases off J, with a span of 22 bases between the germline ends.